The 4 T cell receptor beta chains presented below share a single source sample, sequenced in a study of T cell repertoires in cytomegalovirus infection (dated by TCRdb to about 2019). Sequenced using an Illumina HiSeq 1500. Starting from the raw public reads, TCRdb applied fastp trimming at Q25, assembled clones with MiXCR and retained in-frame beta chains. Every CDR3 protein is listed once, alongside the most common genes and DNA of its rows. This sample holds a few hundred thousand distinct CDR3 sequences; about 25% were observed only once. The ten largest clones add up to approximately 13% of the sample. What was sequenced was PBMCs. These receptors all stem from a human donor in good health (CMV status not recorded). Some clones in this sample may be carry-over from other donors' samples.

This clonotype was picked up many times. V is TRBV7-9 and J is TRBJ2-3; possible D gene TRBD1, 6 bases. V dropped 5 bases and J dropped 2 bases, with 11 bases sitting between them. From germline, CDR1 is SEHNR and CDR2 FQNEAQ (reference sequence). The CDR3 length is 14 residues. CDR3 bases: TGTGCCAGCAGCCGGGACACCAACACAGATACGCAGTATTTT. Amino acid sequence: CASSRDTNTDTQYF.

This clonotype was recorded a few times. This chain joins TRBV19 and TRBJ1-1; 8 bases fit TRBD1. The CDR3 length is 14 residues. Germline V gene lookup returns CDR1 LNHDA and CDR2 SQIVND (reference sequence). J gave up 5 bases and V 6 bases, and 8 bases lay outside the gene matches. For the CDR3, the DNA is TGTGCCAGTAGATCTCACAGGGGGGGTACTGAAGCTTTCTTT. It translates to CASRSHRGGTEAFF.

The CDR3 loop is CASSESPKDYGYTF. The DNA for the CDR3 is TGTGCCAGCAGTGAATCGCCAAAGGACTATGGCTACACCTTC. V and J are TRBV6-1 and TRBJ1-2; D unclear. The V end was cut by 2 bases, the J end by 3 bases, with 10 bases between. Germline assignment: CDR1 MNHNS and CDR2 SASEGT. The CDR3 length is 14 residues.

This clonotype was seen more than once but under ten times. V gene TRBV11-2 combines with J gene TRBJ2-4, with 7 bases lining up with TRBD2. The CDR3 has 15 amino acids. Germline CDR1 SGHAT, CDR2 FQNNGV. V lost 4 bases to trimming and J lost 0 bases; unmatched junction nucleotides: 3. Written as DNA, the CDR3 is TGTGCCAGCAGCTCGCTAGCGGAAGCCAAAAACATTCAGTACTTC. Translating gives CASSSLAEAKNIQYF.